Each of the 25 T cell receptor beta chains below was sequenced from the same sample in a study of PD-1 blockade in classical Hodgkin lymphoma. Assay used: immunoSEQ multiplex PCR; TCRdb lists only in-frame clones, some missing. The sample yields 15,000 or so clones, under 90% seen once. In every patient, relapse followed autologous stem cell transplantation, while exposure to brentuximab vedotin differed. Source: peripheral blood mononuclear cells (PBMCs), taken at baseline. Every receptor here comes from a human donor with classical Hodgkin lymphoma.

This chain uses TRBV6-6 with TRBJ1-1; D gene unclear. Germline values: CDR1 MNHNY, CDR2 SVGAGI (reference sequence). V was clipped by 4 bases and J by 1 base, with 10 bases between them. The CDR3 covers 14 residues. CDR3 DNA sequence: TGTGCCAGCAGTTCACACCGGGAGAACACTGAAGCTTTCTTT. The encoded protein is CASSSHRENTEAFF.

V is TRBV7-9 and J is TRBJ2-7, with 8 bases aligning to TRBD1. The CDR3 contains 14 residues. Germline V gene data show CDR1 as SEHNR and CDR2 as FQNEAQ (reference sequence). The J segment lost 4 bases and the V segment lost 5 bases, leaving 7 bases of the junction unmatched. This chain's CDR3 is CASSRQGAIYEQYF. CDR3 nucleotide sequence: TGTGCCAGCAGCCGCCAGGGGGCGATTTACGAGCAGTACTTC.

The chain joins TRBV7-9 to TRBJ1-4; unclear D gene. Germline CDR1 and CDR2: SEHNR and FQNEAQ (reference sequence). The CDR3 runs 17 residues. V shed 5 bases and J shed 2 bases, with 18 bases lying between them. The chain's CDR3 is CASSPRGLRETNEKLFF. CDR3 DNA: TGTGCCAGCAGCCCCCGTGGGCTTAGGGAGACTAATGAAAAACTGTTTTTT.

The V gene is TRBV7-2, the J gene TRBJ1-2, with 10 bases aligning to TRBD1. Germline CDR1 is SGHTA and CDR2 is FQGNSA. The J segment lost 6 bases and the V segment lost 5 bases, leaving 6 bases of the junction unmatched. The CDR3 extends over 14 amino acids. The CDR3 protein is CASSRDRGQDGYTF. The CDR3 coding sequence is TGTGCCAGCAGCCGCGACAGGGGGCAGGATGGCTACACCTTC.

This sequence joins TRBV25-1 and TRBJ2-7; D gene unclear. The germline V gene has CDR1 MGHDK and CDR2 SYGVNS. This CDR3 spans 16 amino acids. The ends were cut back, 3 bases at V and 2 bases at J, with 17 bases in the middle. The CDR3 DNA sequence: TGTGCCAGCAGTGAGGAAATTGGGTTGCCGACCTACGAGCAGTACTTC. This encodes CASSEEIGLPTYEQYF.

CDR3 in amino acids: CASSPPSQANEKLFF. The CDR3 DNA follows: TGTGCCAGCTCCCCCCCGAGCCAGGCTAATGAAAAACTGTTTTTT. The chain couples TRBV18 to TRBJ1-4, with D unresolved. V was pared by 6 bases and J by 3 bases, with 14 bases between. The CDR3 length is 15 residues. In germline, CDR1 is KGHSH, CDR2 LQKENI.

Here the CDR3 reads CASSRTSGGEETQYF. The CDR3 DNA reads TGTGCCAGCAGCAGGACTAGCGGGGGGGAAGAGACCCAGTACTTC. The V gene is TRBV5-6, the J gene TRBJ2-5, with 15 bases matching TRBD2. Germline CDR1 is SGHDT and CDR2 is YYEEEE. The CDR3 has 15 residues. V shed 4 bases and J 3 bases; nucleotides not matched to a gene: 1.

V is TRBV7-9 and J is TRBJ2-5, with a tentative D call TRBD1 (5 bases). The CDR3 contains 14 residues. Looked up from germline, CDR1 is SEHNR and CDR2 is FQNEAQ (reference sequence). Trimming cost V 1 base and J 1 base, with 7 bases left between them. This CDR3 reads CASSLGQTQETQYF. In nucleotides, the CDR3 is TGTGCCAGCAGCTTAGGACAGACCCAAGAGACCCAGTACTTC.

The chain recombines TRBV27 with TRBJ1-2, with D tentatively TRBD1 (5 bases). V lost 4 bases, J lost 7 bases, and 19 bases lay in between. CDR1 and CDR2 (germline): MNHEY, SMNVEV (reference sequence). CDR3 size: 15 residues. In nucleotides, the CDR3 is TGTGCCAGCAGTTGGGGGTCCGGGGTATCAGGTGGCTACACCTTC. It codes for CASSWGSGVSGGYTF.

The V gene is TRBV11-2, the J gene TRBJ2-4; possibly TRBD2 for D (5 bases). The germline CDR1 and CDR2 sequences are SGHAT and FQNNGV. The V and J ends lost 7 bases and 4 bases respectively, with 14 bases between them. The CDR3 runs 14 residues. The CDR3 here is CASTNEGKKNIQYF. CDR3 sequence (DNA): TGTGCCAGCACTAATGAGGGCAAGAAAAACATTCAGTACTTC. Complete variable domain (other parts from reference TRBV11-2 and TRBJ2-4): EAGVAQSPRYKIIEKRQSVAFWCNPISGHATLYWYQQILGQGPKLLIQFQNNGVVDDSQLPKDRFSAERLKGVDSTLKIQPAKLEDSAVYLCASTNEGKKNIQYFGAGTRLSVL.

This rearrangement joins TRBV28 to TRBJ1-4; D gene uncertain. Per the germline V gene, CDR1 is MDHEN and CDR2 is SYDVKM. The CDR3 has 16 residues. V was trimmed by 3 bases and J by 3 bases, leaving 14 bases between them. The CDR3 sequence is CASSLVLRLANEKLFF. The DNA for the CDR3 is TGTGCCAGCAGTTTGGTCCTACGACTTGCTAATGAAAAACTGTTTTTT.

This clone was recorded only once. The CDR3 coding sequence is TGCGCCAGCAGCCAAGCCGTACAGGGGGCGAATTATGGCTACACCTTC. Its translation is CASSQAVQGANYGYTF. The J gene is TRBJ1-2, the V gene TRBV4-1, with 9 bases matching TRBD1. V was pared by 1 base and J by 5 bases, with 8 bases of the junction left unmatched. This CDR3 is 16 amino acids long. The germline gives CDR1 MGHRA, CDR2 YSYEKL.

This clone was seen only once. The rearrangement links TRBV7-9 to TRBJ2-7; D might be TRBD2 (6 bases). V lost 3 bases and J 4 bases, leaving 16 bases between the germline ends. The CDR3 totals 15 residues. Germline V gene data show CDR1 as SEHNR and CDR2 as FQNEAQ (reference sequence). The CDR3 DNA reads TGTGCCAGCAGCTTTAGAAGGAGGGGCGGGTACGAGCAGTACTTC. Its translation: CASSFRRRGGYEQYF.

V gene TRBV7-2 combines with J gene TRBJ2-2; D unclear. This CDR3 has 13 amino acids. Per the germline V gene, CDR1 is SGHTA and CDR2 is FQGNSA. The V end was cut by 2 bases, the J end by 2 bases, with 3 bases between. This CDR3 is CASSLTNTGELFF. In DNA form, the CDR3 reads TGTGCCAGCAGCTTAACTAACACCGGGGAGCTGTTTTTT.

This sequence joins TRBV18 and TRBJ1-4; TRBD1 matches at 10 bases. The CDR3 contains 14 residues. The V segment lost 6 bases and the J segment 8 bases; nucleotides outside the gene matches: 6. Germline V gives CDR1 KGHSH, CDR2 LQKENI. CDR3 sequence: CASSRDRGREKLFF. The CDR3 DNA follows: TGTGCCAGCTCCCGGGACAGGGGACGAGAAAAACTGTTTTTT.

The V gene is TRBV18, the J gene TRBJ2-7, with 11 bases identical to TRBD1. Germline V gene sequence: CDR1 KGHSH, CDR2 LQKENI. V gave up 5 bases and J gave up 4 bases; unmatched junction bases: 4. The CDR3 loop spans 14 amino acids. The DNA of the CDR3 is TGTGCCAGCTCATCGGACAGGGGGCTTTACGAGCAGTACTTC. Amino acids: CASSSDRGLYEQYF.

CDR3 amino acids: CASSEVGQISEKLFF. DNA of the CDR3: TGTGCCAGCAGTGAAGTAGGACAGATTAGTGAAAAACTGTTTTTT. The V call is TRBV6-1, the J call TRBJ1-4; D is perhaps TRBD1 (6 bases). The CDR3 is made up of 15 amino acids. V was cut by 1 base and J by 7 bases, with 13 bases left in between. Germline CDR1 MNHNS, CDR2 SASEGT.

V and J are TRBV28 and TRBJ1-1, with no clear D. The CDR3 has 11 amino acids. Trimming stripped 3 bases from V and 6 bases from J, with 5 bases between. The V gene's germline CDR1 is MDHEN and CDR2 SYDVKM. CDR3 region: CASSFYPEAFF. The CDR3 DNA sequence: TGTGCCAGCAGTTTTTACCCTGAAGCTTTCTTT. Variable domain in full (rest from reference TRBV28 and TRBJ1-1): DVKVTQSSRYLVKRTGEKVFLECVQDMDHENMFWYRQDPGLGLRLIYFSYDVKMKEKGDIPEGYSVSREKKERFSLILESASTNQTSMYLCASSFYPEAFFGQGTRLTVV.

The chain employs TRBV5-1 and TRBJ1-2; 7 bases are a match to TRBD1. Germline V lookup: CDR1 SGHRS, CDR2 YFSETQ. Losses at the gene ends were 0 bases for V and 5 bases for J; bases not matched to a gene: 7. The CDR3 extends over 15 amino acids. The CDR3 sequence: CASSLVGQLEYGYTF. The CDR3, as DNA: TGCGCCAGCAGCTTGGTGGGACAGCTCGAGTATGGCTACACCTTC.

The V gene is TRBV2, the J gene TRBJ2-2; D is undetermined. The V and J ends lost 9 bases and 2 bases respectively, with 13 bases between them. The CDR3 consists of 14 residues. Germline CDR1 and CDR2: SNHLY and FYNNEI. CDR3 protein: CASPPTDNTGELFF. The CDR3 DNA sequence: TGTGCCAGTCCACCAACGGATAACACCGGGGAGCTGTTTTTT.

The chain has TRBV19 and TRBJ1-1; possibly TRBD1 for D (5 bases). Germline V lookup: CDR1 LNHDA, CDR2 SQIVND (reference sequence). This CDR3 has 14 residues. Trimming pared 7 bases from V and 3 bases from J, leaving 15 bases between. CDR3 bases: TGTGCCAGTACCCCCGGGGCCCCCTACACTGAAGCTTTCTTT. It is translated as CASTPGAPYTEAFF.

The genes are TRBV5-4 and TRBJ1-1; perhaps TRBD1 as D (6 bases). Germline V gives CDR1 SGHNT, CDR2 YYREEE (reference sequence). V gave up 4 bases and J gave up 1 base, with 17 bases separating them. This CDR3 is built from 16 residues. The DNA of the CDR3 is TGTGCCAGCAGCGAGGACCCAGGGGTCTCGAACACTGAAGCTTTCTTT. Translated: CASSEDPGVSNTEAFF.

The V call is TRBV5-1, the J call TRBJ1-4, with 10 positions matching TRBD1. The J segment lost 1 base and the V segment lost 0 bases, leaving 3 bases of the junction unmatched. The CDR3 contains 17 residues. Looked up from germline, CDR1 is SGHRS and CDR2 is YFSETQ. The CDR3 region has the DNA TGCGCCAGCAGCTTGGGACAGGGGGCATTAACTAATGAAAAACTGTTTTTT. It specifies CASSLGQGALTNEKLFF.

This sequence joins TRBV14 and TRBJ2-1; D remains unclear. Looked up from germline, CDR1 is SGHDN and CDR2 is FVKESK. Trimming cost V 1 base and J 11 bases, with 12 bases left between them. There are 13 residues in the CDR3. CDR3 DNA sequence: TGTGCCAGCAGCCAAGTGCCATTGGGTAAGCAGTTCTTC. Translation: CASSQVPLGKQFF.

V gene TRBV18 combines with J gene TRBJ2-5; TRBD1 is a possible D gene (6 bases). The ends were cut back, 6 bases at V and 0 bases at J, with 11 bases in the middle. There are 14 residues in the CDR3. Germline V lookup: CDR1 KGHSH, CDR2 LQKENI. The CDR3 coding sequence is TGTGCCAGCTCGCCAAGGACAGACCAAGAGACCCAGTACTTC. Protein product: CASSPRTDQETQYF.